These 18 T cell receptor beta chains came from one sample sequenced in a study of blood T cell repertoires in COVID-19. The protocol was immunoSEQ multiplex PCR, while the TCRdb copy is restricted to in-frame clones and leaves out a portion. The sample includes some 230,000 clones, approximately 80% seen only once; the top ten take 6% to 9.5%. Sequenced material: peripheral blood. These receptor sequences come from a woman in her fifties or sixties with acute or convalescent COVID-19.

CDR3 coding DNA: TGTGCCAGCAGCCGACTAGCCTCCTACGAGCAGTACTTC. It translates to CASSRLASYEQYF. This chain connects TRBV3-1 (or the pseudogene TRBV3-2) to TRBJ2-7; 7 bases line up with TRBD2. The CDR3 spans 13 residues. Germline V gene sequence: CDR1 LGHDT, CDR2 YNNKEL (reference sequence). Trimming at V came to 4 bases and at J to 0 bases, leaving 0 bases not matched to a gene.

The rearrangement uses TRBV4-3 and TRBJ1-5, with a weak D call TRBD1 (6 bases). The CDR3 is 17 residues long. V dropped 0 bases and J dropped 9 bases, with 21 bases sitting between them. The germline CDR1 and CDR2 sequences are LGHNA and YSLEER. The CDR3 loop reads CASSQDQGTGTWRPQHF. The CDR3 DNA reads as TGCGCCAGCAGCCAAGATCAGGGTACAGGGACATGGCGGCCCCAGCATTTT.

V and J are TRBV7-8 and TRBJ2-7; no firm D call. V lost 5 bases and J 3 bases, leaving 11 bases between the germline ends. The CDR3 runs to 13 residues. Germline assignment: CDR1 SGHVS and CDR2 FQNEAQ. CDR3 protein: CASSPRLLYEQYF. CDR3 nucleotides: TGTGCCAGCAGCCCCCGACTCCTCTACGAGCAGTACTTC.

CDR3 nucleotide sequence: TGCGCCAGCTCCCATGCAGGTATTGAAGCTTTCTTT. As protein: CASSHAGIEAFF. The V call is TRBV10-1, the J call TRBJ1-1, with unresolved D. Germline CDR1 and CDR2: WNHNN and SYGVQD (reference sequence). The CDR3 contains 12 residues. The V end was cut by 8 bases, the J end by 7 bases, with 14 bases between.

This clone appeared many times. The chain has TRBV18 and TRBJ1-2; the D gene is possibly TRBD1 (6 bases). The CDR3 sequence is 14 residues long. Looked up from germline, CDR1 is KGHSH and CDR2 is LQKENI. V was cut by 2 bases and J by 4 bases, with 11 bases left in between. The CDR3 region has the DNA TGTGCCAGCTCACCAACAGGGAAAAGCTATGGCTACACCTTC. Its protein is CASSPTGKSYGYTF.

The chain carries TRBV30 and TRBJ2-3; 8 nucleotides align to TRBD2. Germline trimming cut 2 bases from V and 1 base from J; bases unmatched to any gene: 2. Germline CDR1 and CDR2: GTSNPN and SVGIG (reference sequence). This CDR3 is built from 14 residues. In nucleotides, the CDR3 is TGTGCCTGGAGTTCCGGGGGGGGCACAGATACGCAGTATTTT. Its protein product is CAWSSGGGTDTQYF.

This rearrangement joins TRBV7-9 to TRBJ1-1, with no clear D. Germline V gene sequence: CDR1 SEHNR, CDR2 FQNEAQ (reference sequence). The CDR3 has 12 amino acids. V dropped 1 base and J dropped 10 bases, with 10 bases sitting between them. This CDR3 is CASSLGTAGAFF. As DNA, the CDR3 is TGTGCCAGCAGCTTAGGTACAGCAGGAGCTTTCTTT.

The chain joins TRBV5-6 to TRBJ2-3, with TRBD1 as a possible D gene (5 bases). Trimming cost V 1 base and J 5 bases, with 8 bases left between them. The germline CDR1 and CDR2 sequences are SGHDT and YYEEEE. The CDR3 runs 13 residues. DNA for the CDR3: TGTGCCAGCAGCTTGCAGGGCGGAGATACGCAGTATTTT. Translated: CASSLQGGDTQYF.

The CDR3 DNA reads TGTGCCAGCAGTGAAAGGGGAGGCTACACCTTC. Translation: CASSERGGYTF. The J gene is TRBJ1-2, the V gene TRBV2, with a tentative D call TRBD1 (5 bases). Germline V gives CDR1 SNHLY, CDR2 FYNNEI. V was shortened by 2 bases and J by 8 bases, with 6 bases between the two germline ends. This CDR3 comprises 11 residues.

CDR3 sequence: CATVRWGEETQYF. The CDR3 bases are TGTGCCACCGTTAGGTGGGGGGAAGAGACCCAGTACTTC. The V and J genes are TRBV6-5 and TRBJ2-5; D might be TRBD2 (6 bases). This CDR3 has 13 residues. Between the trimmed V and J ends, which lost 10 bases and 3 bases, there was a span of 15 bases. Germline V gene sequence: CDR1 MNHEY, CDR2 SVGAGI.

This sequence joins TRBV19 and TRBJ1-1, with 7 bases aligning to TRBD1. The CDR3 is 13 amino acids. J lost 4 bases, V lost 6 bases, and 5 bases had no gene match. CDR1 and CDR2 from the germline V gene are LNHDA and SQIVND (reference sequence). The CDR3 protein is CASSLTGVTEAFF. The CDR3 nucleotides are TGTGCCAGTAGCCTAACAGGGGTCACTGAAGCTTTCTTT.

V is TRBV5-6 and J is TRBJ1-5; D might be TRBD1 (6 bases). The germline CDR1 and CDR2 sequences are SGHDT and YYEEEE. The CDR3 has 14 residues. Trimming pared 1 base from V and 8 bases from J, leaving 13 bases between. DNA of the CDR3: TGTGCCAGCAGCTTGTCAGGGGCCGGGGAGCCCCAGCATTTT. It yields the protein CASSLSGAGEPQHF.

The chain combines TRBV28 with TRBJ2-4; D is ambiguous. The V end lost 3 bases, the J end lost 0 bases, and 9 bases lay between the germline ends. Germline V gene sequence: CDR1 MDHEN, CDR2 SYDVKM. The CDR3 contains 15 residues. The CDR3 protein is CASSFVSGAKNIQYF. CDR3 coding DNA: TGTGCCAGCAGTTTTGTATCGGGAGCCAAAAACATTCAGTACTTC.

The chain employs TRBV5-1 and TRBJ2-5; D gene ambiguous. The CDR3 length is 15 residues. V lost 0 bases to trimming and J lost 5 bases, with 14 bases between them. Looked up from germline, CDR1 is SGHRS and CDR2 is YFSETQ. CDR3: CASSLVLPVEETQYF. CDR3 nucleotides: TGCGCCAGCAGCTTGGTTTTGCCGGTCGAGGAGACCCAGTACTTC.

A single count supports this clone. The chain couples TRBV7-2 to TRBJ1-6, with 11 bases fitting TRBD1. The CDR3 contains 16 residues. Germline V lookup: CDR1 SGHTA, CDR2 FQGNSA. V shed 5 bases and J 9 bases; nucleotides not matched to a gene: 9. Here the CDR3 DNA reads TGTGCCAGCAGCACAGGGACAGGGGGTGCGGGTTCACCCCTCCACTTT. Encoded protein: CASSTGTGGAGSPLHF.

J is TRBJ2-2 and V is TRBV5-1, with D perhaps TRBD1 (6 bases). The V end was cut by 2 bases, the J end by 6 bases, with 11 bases between. This CDR3 is 14 amino acids long. Per germline, CDR1 SGHRS and CDR2 YFSETQ. The CDR3 spells CASSLQGDPGELFF. DNA of the CDR3: TGCGCCAGCAGCTTACAGGGTGACCCCGGGGAGCTGTTTTTT. The complete variable domain, with remaining parts taken from reference TRBV5-1 and TRBJ2-2, reads KAGVTQTPRYLIKTRGQQVTLSCSPISGHRSVSWYQQTPGQGLQFLFEYFSETQRNKGNFPGRFSGRQFSNSRSEMNVSTLELGDSALYLCASSLQGDPGELFFGEGSRLTVL.

V and J are TRBV19 and TRBJ2-3; D is uncertain. The CDR3 runs 12 residues. Trimming shortened V by 2 bases and J by 4 bases, and 4 bases separated the two germline ends. Germline V lookup: CDR1 LNHDA, CDR2 SQIVND (reference sequence). In nucleotides, the CDR3 is TGTGCCAGTAGTATACGGGCAGATACGCAGTATTTT. Translating it yields CASSIRADTQYF.

This chain links TRBV11-1 with TRBJ2-3; D is perhaps TRBD1 (6 bases). Deletions cut 2 bases from V and 4 bases from J, with 10 bases between. There are 14 residues in the CDR3. Germline V lookup: CDR1 SGHAT, CDR2 FQDESV (reference sequence). CDR3 nucleotides: TGTGCCAGCAGCTTACAGGGGACCCCAGATACGCAGTATTTT. Its protein product is CASSLQGTPDTQYF.